The 20 T cell receptor beta chains given below trace back to one sample, sequenced in a study of shared clonotypes between healthy human individuals. Naive-designated CD8 cells lacked CD45RO, were positively enriched for CCR7, and omitted terminally differentiated effector memory CD45RA+ cells. Using immunoSEQ multiplex PCR, the repertoire was profiled, and TCRdb retains in-frame clones only, with some absent. The sample holds around 1.9 million clones, just under 95% seen once. Input material: naive CD8+ T cells from PBMCs. The receptors here all came from a man aged 18 to 30 in good health. Some clones in this sample may be carry-over from other donors' samples.

The chain combines TRBV25-1 with TRBJ1-4; D is uncertain. Germline V CDR1 and CDR2: MGHDK, SYGVNS. Trimming shortened V by 9 bases and J by 2 bases, and 13 bases separated the two germline ends. There are 14 residues in the CDR3. In DNA form, the CDR3 reads TGTGCCAGTGGACTGGGCGTCACTAATGAAAAACTGTTTTTT. Its translation: CASGLGVTNEKLFF.

The chain uses TRBV27 and TRBJ2-7; D ambiguous. The CDR3 sequence is 14 residues long. Trimming shortened V by 2 bases and J by 6 bases, and 14 bases separated the two germline ends. Germline V gives CDR1 MNHEY, CDR2 SMNVEV (reference sequence). CDR3: CASSLVGPLGEQYF. CDR3 bases: TGTGCCAGCAGTTTAGTCGGACCCCTGGGCGAGCAGTACTTC.

The CDR3 loop reads CASSVAAAAYSYEQYF. The CDR3 bases are TGTGCCAGCAGCGTAGCGGCGGCGGCCTACTCCTACGAGCAGTACTTC. V and J are TRBV9 and TRBJ2-7; no reliable D call. CDR1 and CDR2 from the germline V gene are SGDLS and YYNGEE. The germline V and J ends were trimmed by 0 bases and 0 bases, with 13 bases remaining between them. This CDR3 region has 16 residues.

In nucleotides, the CDR3 is TGCGCCAGCAGCGGCGGACTAGCGCCAGCCTACAATGAGCAGTTCTTC. Encoded protein: CASSGGLAPAYNEQFF. The J gene is TRBJ2-1, the V gene TRBV5-1, with 9 nucleotides matching TRBD2. This CDR3 is built from 16 residues. Germline-derived CDR1 and CDR2 are SGHRS and YFSETQ. The trim removed 4 bases at V and 2 bases at J, leaving 7 bases unmatched.

The chain couples TRBV9 to TRBJ2-2, with a weak D call TRBD2 (6 bases). V was cut by 0 bases and J by 4 bases, with 13 bases left in between. Per the germline V gene, CDR1 is SGDLS and CDR2 is YYNGEE. CDR3 length: 16 residues. The CDR3 DNA reads as TGTGCCAGCAGCGTAGCCGGGAGTGGGGGCACCGGGGAGCTGTTTTTT. It is translated as CASSVAGSGGTGELFF.

The chain recombines TRBV4-1 with TRBJ2-2; D unclear. Germline V gene data show CDR1 as MGHRA and CDR2 as YSYEKL. The V end lost 0 bases, the J end lost 3 bases, and 11 bases lay between the germline ends. The CDR3 is 16 amino acids. CDR3 protein: CASSQEIGYYTGELFF. For the CDR3, the DNA is TGCGCCAGCAGCCAAGAGATCGGCTACTACACCGGGGAGCTGTTTTTT.

The rearrangement links TRBV4-1 to TRBJ1-1, with D tentatively TRBD1 (6 bases). The CDR3 is 15 residues long. V was cut by 3 bases and J by 5 bases, with 16 bases left in between. Germline V gene data show CDR1 as MGHRA and CDR2 as YSYEKL. CDR3 sequence reads: CASSHRTQGLTEAFF. The CDR3 bases are TGCGCCAGCAGCCATCGCACTCAGGGGTTGACTGAAGCTTTCTTT.

V is TRBV29-1 and J is TRBJ1-1, with 9 bases identical to TRBD1. From germline, CDR1 is SQVTM and CDR2 ANQGSEA. CDR3 length: 13 amino acids. Germline trimming cut 2 bases from V and 11 bases from J; bases unmatched to any gene: 9. The CDR3 coding sequence is TGCAGCGTTGAAAGGACAGGGGAGGTCTGGGCTTTCTTT. Translating it yields CSVERTGEVWAFF.

The CDR3 DNA is TGTGCCAGCAGTTTAAGTGCTCGTTCCCCCACTGAAGCTTTCTTT. This sequence encodes CASSLSARSPTEAFF. This rearrangement joins TRBV27 to TRBJ1-1; D not resolved. CDR3 length: 15 residues. V lost 2 bases, J lost 4 bases, and 14 bases lay in between. From germline, CDR1 is MNHEY and CDR2 SMNVEV (reference sequence).

V and J are TRBV6-6 and TRBJ2-7; maybe TRBD2 (6 bases). Trimming pared 5 bases from V and 6 bases from J, leaving 14 bases between. This CDR3 spans 13 amino acids. Germline assignment: CDR1 MNHNY and CDR2 SVGAGI (reference sequence). CDR3 loop: CASSEGLVGEQYF. Written as DNA, the CDR3 is TGTGCCAGCAGTGAGGGACTGGTGGGCGAGCAGTACTTC.

This rearrangement joins TRBV4-1 to TRBJ2-2; D perhaps matches TRBD1 (6 bases). Germline CDR1 reads MGHRA; CDR2 reads YSYEKL. V shed 4 bases and J shed 1 base, with 19 bases lying between them. The CDR3 runs 18 residues. CDR3 loop: CASSLLDRTTMNTGELFF. The CDR3 coding sequence is TGCGCCAGCAGCCTCCTCGACAGGACGACAATGAACACCGGGGAGCTGTTTTTT.

V gene TRBV29-1 combines with J gene TRBJ2-6; TRBD1 aligns across 7 bases. The V and J ends lost 4 bases and 0 bases, in that order; junction bases with no gene match: 3. This CDR3 has 15 residues. Germline V CDR1 and CDR2: SQVTM, ANQGSEA. The CDR3 DNA reads TGCAGCGTTGCAGGGGGTAACTCTGGGGCCAACGTCCTGACTTTC. This encodes CSVAGGNSGANVLTF.

The chain's CDR3 is CASSLLGRGLGYTF. The CDR3 DNA sequence: TGTGCCAGCAGTTTACTCGGCAGGGGGCTTGGCTACACCTTC. The chain joins TRBV27 to TRBJ1-2; 8 bases match TRBD1. J gave up 7 bases and V 2 bases, and 6 bases lay outside the gene matches. Germline loops: CDR1 MNHEY, CDR2 SMNVEV (reference sequence). CDR3 length: 14 amino acids.

This chain links TRBV27 with TRBJ2-1, with D hard to call. CDR3 length: 13 amino acids. Germline V gene lookup returns CDR1 MNHEY and CDR2 SMNVEV (reference sequence). Trimming took 3 bases from V and 5 from J, leaving 8 bases between them. The CDR3 sequence: CASSLAVHNEQFF. Here the CDR3 DNA reads TGTGCCAGCAGTTTGGCTGTACACAATGAGCAGTTCTTC.

The rearrangement joins TRBV7-9 to TRBJ1-1, with 7 bases matching TRBD1. This CDR3 region has 15 residues. From germline, CDR1 is SEHNR and CDR2 FQNEAQ (reference sequence). V trimming: 5 bases; J trimming: 3 bases; junction bases outside the gene matches: 9. The CDR3 region has the DNA TGTGCCAGCAGCACACGGGACAGTACTTACACTGAAGCTTTCTTT. It specifies CASSTRDSTYTEAFF.

This clone was observed once. The rearrangement links TRBV2 to TRBJ1-3; the D is unclear. V shed 4 bases and J shed 0 bases, with 7 bases lying between them. The germline V gene has CDR1 SNHLY and CDR2 FYNNEI. The CDR3 has 14 residues. CDR3 sequence reads: CASSVTVSGNTIYF. The CDR3 bases are TGTGCCAGCAGTGTAACGGTCTCTGGAAACACCATATATTTT.

This sequence joins TRBV5-1 and TRBJ1-1; D remains ambiguous. Germline V gene sequence: CDR1 SGHRS, CDR2 YFSETQ. CDR3 size: 12 residues. V lost 2 bases and J lost 5, with 7 bases in between. CDR3 nucleotide sequence: TGCGCCAGCAGCTTTGTGGGAACTGAAGCTTTCTTT. Protein: CASSFVGTEAFF.

This clone has only one observation. At the DNA level, this CDR3 is encoded by other sequences in the same sample as well. The chain links TRBV28 to TRBJ1-2; D perhaps matches TRBD1 (6 bases). The V and J ends lost 3 bases and 4 bases respectively, with 9 bases between them. This CDR3 has 13 residues. Looked up from germline, CDR1 is MDHEN and CDR2 is SYDVKM. DNA of the CDR3: TGTGCCAGCAGTTTTCGGACAGCCTATGGCTACACCTTC. Protein sequence: CASSFRTAYGYTF.

This chain links TRBV5-6 with TRBJ2-7; 8 bases agree with TRBD2. Germline V gene lookup returns CDR1 SGHDT and CDR2 YYEEEE. The CDR3 sequence is 14 residues long. Trimming took 4 bases from V and 2 from J; bases not matched to a gene: 5. The CDR3: CASSPGSGAYEQYF. As DNA, the CDR3 is TGTGCCAGCAGCCCCGGTAGCGGGGCCTACGAGCAGTACTTC.

This clone was counted only a few times. This chain connects TRBV7-3 to TRBJ1-1, with D hard to call. Trimming cost V 8 bases and J 6 bases, with 13 bases left between them. From germline, CDR1 is SGHTA and CDR2 FQGTGA. CDR3 length: 12 amino acids. CDR3 DNA sequence: TGTGCCAGCCGATGGTGGGCAGCTGAAGCTTTCTTT. Translating gives CASRWWAAEAFF.